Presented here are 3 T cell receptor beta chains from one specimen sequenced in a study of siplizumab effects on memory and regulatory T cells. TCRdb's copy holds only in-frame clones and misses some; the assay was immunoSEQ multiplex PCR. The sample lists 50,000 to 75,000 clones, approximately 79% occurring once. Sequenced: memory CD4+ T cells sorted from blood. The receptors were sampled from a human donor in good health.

CDR3 nucleotide sequence: TGCAGCGTTGAAGATCTATCGGGGGATGGAAAACTGTTTTTT. The encoded protein is CSVEDLSGDGKLFF. V gene TRBV29-1 combines with J gene TRBJ1-4, with a tentative D call TRBD1 (5 bases). V lost 0 bases and J 10 bases, leaving 15 bases between the germline ends. This CDR3 is built from 14 residues. Germline CDR1 reads SQVTM; CDR2 reads ANQGSEA. Drawing the rest from reference TRBV29-1 and TRBJ1-4, the complete variable domain is SAVISQKPSRDICQRGTSLTIQCQVDSQVTMMFWYRQQPGQSLTLIATANQGSEATYESGFVIDKFPISRPNLTFSTLTVSNMSPEDSSIYLCSVEDLSGDGKLFFGSGTQLSVL.

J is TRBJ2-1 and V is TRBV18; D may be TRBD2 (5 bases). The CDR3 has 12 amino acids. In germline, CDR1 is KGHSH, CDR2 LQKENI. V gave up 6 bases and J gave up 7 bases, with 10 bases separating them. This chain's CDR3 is CASSRGDNEQFF. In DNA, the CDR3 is TGTGCCAGCTCCCGGGGAGATAATGAGCAGTTCTTC.

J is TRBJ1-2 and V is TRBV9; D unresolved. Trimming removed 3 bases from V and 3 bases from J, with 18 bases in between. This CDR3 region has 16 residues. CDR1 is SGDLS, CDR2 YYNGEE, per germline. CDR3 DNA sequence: TGTGCCAGCAGCGCCGCTCGTTGGGGATGGGACTATGGCTACACCTTC. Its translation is CASSAARWGWDYGYTF.